A single sample is the source of the 32 T cell receptor beta chains below, sequenced in a study of regulatory T cells in long-lasting Graves disease. The TCR beta library used iRepertoire HTBI primers with Arm-PCR amplification of CDR3. Via MiXCR, TCRdb re-called the multiplex PCR reads, giving one row per CDR3 protein. Among roughly 500,000 distinct CDR3 sequences, 20% to 25% were seen once, and the ten largest hold around 12%. Time point described: persistent/refractory GD, antithyroid drugs over 5 years with positive TRAb. Making the TCR library involved RNA that had been extracted from PBMCs. Specimen: peripheral blood mononuclear cells (PBMCs), collected when the disease was refractory, from a patient treated with antithyroid drugs. The source of these receptors is a female donor with Graves disease.

This clonotype appeared many times. V is TRBV7-9 and J is TRBJ1-5; D possibly corresponds to TRBD1 (6 bases). CDR1 and CDR2 (germline): SEHNR, FQNEAQ (reference sequence). The ends were cut back, 5 bases at V and 3 bases at J, with 11 bases in the middle. CDR3 length: 14 amino acids. The CDR3 DNA sequence: TGTGCCAGCAGCGAACAGGGTTTCAATCAGCCCCAGCATTTT. This encodes CASSEQGFNQPQHF.

The V gene is TRBV4-2, the J gene TRBJ2-7; maybe TRBD1 (6 bases). CDR1 and CDR2 from the germline V gene are LGHNA and YNFKEQ. The length of the CDR3 is 16 residues. The V gene lost 4 bases and the J gene lost 6 bases, with 22 bases spanning the gap. The CDR3 here is CASSPLDLQGHGEQYF. In DNA form, the CDR3 reads TGTGCCAGCAGCCCACTCGATCTGCAGGGGCACGGCGAGCAGTACTTC.

Many counts were recorded for this clonotype. This sequence joins TRBV7-2 and TRBJ2-2; D uncertain. The CDR3 consists of 14 residues. The germline gives CDR1 SGHTA, CDR2 FQGNSA. Trimming cost V 3 bases and J 5 bases, with 10 bases left between them. The CDR3 loop is CASSFSSWTGELFF. In DNA form, the CDR3 reads TGTGCCAGCAGCTTCTCCTCCTGGACCGGGGAGCTGTTTTTT.

This chain connects TRBV29-1 to TRBJ1-2; TRBD1 agrees at 7 bases. Germline lookup yields CDR1 SQVTM and CDR2 ANQGSEA. The CDR3 runs 12 residues. V was clipped by 1 base and J by 6 bases; unmatched bases: 2. In nucleotides, the CDR3 is TGCAGCGTTGAAGTAGGGGGCAATGGCTACACCTTC. Amino acids: CSVEVGGNGYTF.

The genes are TRBV5-1 and TRBJ1-1; D gene unclear. Germline CDR1 and CDR2: SGHRS and YFSETQ. Trimming took 0 bases from V and 4 from J, leaving 19 bases between them. The CDR3 consists of 17 residues. The CDR3 DNA sequence: TGCGCCAGCAGCTTGGTAAATTTTGGCAGAGTTAGCACTGAAGCTTTCTTT. Translating it yields CASSLVNFGRVSTEAFF.

At least ten counts were recorded for this clonotype. The V and J genes are TRBV28 and TRBJ1-2; D remains unclear. In germline, CDR1 is MDHEN, CDR2 SYDVKM. The V end lost 6 bases, the J end lost 1 base, and 9 bases lay between the germline ends. This CDR3 is 13 amino acids long. This CDR3 reads CASRVGNNYGYTF. The CDR3 DNA reads as TGTGCCAGCAGGGTGGGGAATAACTATGGCTACACCTTC.

The sample holds many counts of this clonotype. This chain joins TRBV28 and TRBJ2-7; 9 bases are a match to TRBD2. V gave up 4 bases and J gave up 5 bases; unmatched junction bases: 9. Germline CDR1 MDHEN, CDR2 SYDVKM. The CDR3 is 15 residues long. The CDR3 protein is CASSSLAGETHEQYF. Written as DNA, the CDR3 is TGTGCCAGCAGTTCCTTAGCGGGAGAGACCCACGAGCAGTACTTC.

In this sample, this clonotype turned up a few times. This chain uses TRBV4-3 with TRBJ1-4, with D possibly being TRBD1 (6 bases). V was pared by 1 base and J by 8 bases, with 11 bases between. The germline CDR1 and CDR2 sequences are LGHNA and YSLEER. The CDR3 loop spans 14 amino acids. CDR3 nucleotide sequence: TGCGCCAGCAGCCAAGTAGGGGGGGGGGAAAAACTGTTTTTT. Translation gives CASSQVGGGEKLFF.

The sample holds many counts of this clonotype. The chain couples TRBV28 to TRBJ2-7, with 15 bases aligning to TRBD2. The CDR3 is 19 residues long. The J segment lost 4 bases and the V segment lost 2 bases, leaving 12 bases of the junction unmatched. Germline V CDR1 and CDR2: MDHEN, SYDVKM. This CDR3 reads CASSLPFSGLAGGPYEQYF. CDR3 DNA: TGTGCCAGCAGTTTACCCTTCTCTGGACTAGCGGGGGGGCCTTACGAGCAGTACTTC.

The V call is TRBV3-1, the J call TRBJ2-1; TRBD2 agrees at 9 bases. After removal of 1 base from V and 8 bases from J, the junction contained 9 bases not matched to a gene. Germline values: CDR1 LGHDT, CDR2 YNNKEL (reference sequence). This CDR3 spans 16 amino acids. CDR3 nucleotide sequence: TGTGCCAGCAGCCAAGGCTATAGCGGGAGTTTGTATGAGCAGTTCTTC. Protein product: CASSQGYSGSLYEQFF.

This clonotype appeared many times. V gene TRBV28 combines with J gene TRBJ2-2; 9 bases are shared with TRBD2. Germline trimming cut 2 bases from V and 6 bases from J; bases unmatched to any gene: 4. The CDR3 is 15 amino acids. Germline V CDR1 and CDR2: MDHEN, SYDVKM. CDR3 sequence: CASSLGLAGAGELFF. DNA for the CDR3: TGTGCCAGCAGTTTAGGTTTAGCGGGGGCCGGGGAGCTGTTTTTT.

This chain joins TRBV11-2 and TRBJ1-4; possible D gene TRBD1, 5 bases. Germline lookup yields CDR1 SGHAT and CDR2 FQNNGV. CDR3 size: 15 residues. Trimming removed 0 bases at V and 7 bases at J, with 12 bases between. CDR3 sequence reads: CASSLDWGGGEKLFF. CDR3 sequence (DNA): TGTGCCAGCAGCTTAGATTGGGGGGGAGGTGAAAAACTGTTTTTT.

A few counts support this clonotype. The chain has TRBV25-1 and TRBJ2-7, with a weak D call TRBD1 (6 bases). The CDR3 length is 12 residues. The germline gives CDR1 MGHDK, CDR2 SYGVNS. V lost 8 bases and J lost 5, with 13 bases in between. The CDR3 region has the DNA TGTGCCAGCGGCATACAGGGTCACGAGCAGTACTTC. Translated: CASGIQGHEQYF.

The CDR3 here is CASNPRDRLAKNIQYF. The CDR3 DNA is TGTGCCAGCAACCCCCGGGACAGGCTAGCCAAAAACATTCAGTACTTC. The chain combines TRBV25-1 with TRBJ2-4, with TRBD1 matching 8 bases. Germline lookup yields CDR1 MGHDK and CDR2 SYGVNS. This CDR3 region has 16 residues. V shed 7 bases and J 0 bases; nucleotides not matched to a gene: 8.

This clonotype was found a few times. The rearrangement joins TRBV11-1 to TRBJ1-2, with D tentatively TRBD1 (5 bases). The CDR3 consists of 14 residues. Per germline, CDR1 SGHAT and CDR2 FQDESV (reference sequence). V was cut by 7 bases and J by 13 bases, with 25 bases left in between. The CDR3 DNA reads TGTGCCAGCACCATATCGACAGACGGCACCGAGAGCACCTTC. This translates into CASTISTDGTESTF.

The chain is built from TRBV6-1 and TRBJ2-7, with 7 bases lining up with TRBD2. Germline loops: CDR1 MNHNS, CDR2 SASEGT. V dropped 7 bases and J dropped 0; count of bases not matched to a gene: 9. The CDR3 is 15 amino acids. The CDR3 loop reads CASTSTSASSYEQYF. The CDR3 DNA is TGTGCCAGCACTTCTACTAGCGCGAGCTCCTACGAGCAGTACTTC.

This sequence joins TRBV28 and TRBJ2-2, with 10 positions matching TRBD2. Germline assignment: CDR1 MDHEN and CDR2 SYDVKM. The CDR3 totals 15 residues. After removal of 3 bases from V and 6 bases from J, the junction contained 4 bases not matched to a gene. As DNA, the CDR3 is TGTGCCAGCAGTTTGCTAGCGGGAGTCTCCGGGGAGCTGTTTTTT. Residues: CASSLLAGVSGELFF.

This clonotype was seen a few times. The chain recombines TRBV19 with TRBJ1-1; no definite D call. The V gene's germline CDR1 is LNHDA and CDR2 SQIVND (reference sequence). This CDR3 has 15 residues. V dropped 5 bases and J dropped 1 base, with 14 bases sitting between them. Here the CDR3 reads CASSYLGSQNTEAFF. The CDR3 nucleotides are TGTGCCAGTAGTTACCTCGGCAGCCAGAACACTGAAGCTTTCTTT.

This clonotype was seen many times. J is TRBJ2-7 and V is TRBV6-5; TRBD1 matches at 7 bases. Per the germline V gene, CDR1 is MNHEY and CDR2 is SVGAGI. Trimming at V came to 4 bases and at J to 4 bases, leaving 7 bases not matched to a gene. This CDR3 contains 14 residues. The DNA of the CDR3 is TGTGCCAGCAGTTTAGGGGGCGCTGAATACGAGCAGTACTTC. Its translation is CASSLGGAEYEQYF.

This clonotype was seen only a few times. The chain carries TRBV5-1 and TRBJ2-7, with a weak D call TRBD2 (5 bases). Germline V lookup: CDR1 SGHRS, CDR2 YFSETQ. The CDR3 sequence is 14 residues long. V gave up 4 bases and J gave up 3 bases, with 14 bases separating them. The CDR3 DNA sequence: TGCGCCAGCAGCAAGGAGACTACCAACTACGAGCAGTACTTC. It codes for CASSKETTNYEQYF. Drawing the rest from reference TRBV5-1 and TRBJ2-7, the complete variable domain is KAGVTQTPRYLIKTRGQQVTLSCSPISGHRSVSWYQQTPGQGLQFLFEYFSETQRNKGNFPGRFSGRQFSNSRSEMNVSTLELGDSALYLCASSKETTNYEQYFGPGTRLTVT.

The chain links TRBV19 to TRBJ2-2, with D unresolved. Germline V gives CDR1 LNHDA, CDR2 SQIVND (reference sequence). This CDR3 has 15 amino acids. V lost 0 bases and J lost 4, with 9 bases in between. The CDR3 protein is CASSIDPALTGELFF. CDR3 DNA: TGTGCCAGTAGTATAGATCCTGCTCTCACCGGGGAGCTGTTTTTT.

This clonotype has more than one count but fewer than ten. The gene calls are TRBV2 and TRBJ1-6; TRBD1 is a possible D gene (5 bases). Between the trimmed V and J ends, which lost 3 bases and 7 bases, there was a span of 10 bases. The CDR3 is 14 residues long. The germline CDR1 and CDR2 sequences are SNHLY and FYNNEI. CDR3 DNA sequence: TGTGCCAGCAGTGACGGGACGCCCAATTCACCCCTCCACTTT. Its protein is CASSDGTPNSPLHF. Full variable domain (rest looked up from reference TRBV2 and TRBJ1-6): EPEVTQTPSHQVTQMGQEVILRCVPISNHLYFYWYRQILGQKVEFLVSFYNNEISEKSEIFDDQFSVERPDGSNFTLKIRSTKLEDSAMYFCASSDGTPNSPLHFGNGTRLTVT.

On this clonotype itself: The junction departs from germline at one end; a sequencing error may be responsible. The chain couples TRBV19 to TRBJ1-2; 7 bases fit TRBD1. Per the germline V gene, CDR1 is LNHDA and CDR2 is SQIVND (reference sequence). The CDR3 is made up of 17 amino acids. Here the CDR3 reads CASAVTPFGTDNYDYTF. The CDR3 nucleotides read TGTGCCAGCGCCGTCACCCCATTCGGGACAGACAACTATGACTACACCTTC.

This clonotype was seen repeatedly, ten times or more. This chain links TRBV28 with TRBJ2-4, with TRBD1 as a possible D gene (5 bases). The CDR3 length is 14 residues. V lost 4 bases and J 9 bases, leaving 16 bases between the germline ends. The germline V gene encodes CDR1 MDHEN and CDR2 SYDVKM. CDR3 loop: CASSSGATKPIQYF. The DNA of the CDR3 is TGTGCCAGCAGTTCTGGGGCAACCAAACCCATTCAGTACTTC.

The table lists this clonotype with many counts. The chain is built from TRBV7-3 and TRBJ2-5; TRBD2 matches at 7 bases. The germline CDR1 and CDR2 sequences are SGHTA and FQGTGA. The CDR3 has 15 residues. V lost 5 bases, J lost 5 bases, and 11 bases stayed unmatched. The CDR3 DNA reads as TGTGCCAGCAGCCCCTTTGTAGGGGAGGGGGAGACCCAGTACTTC. This codes for CASSPFVGEGETQYF.

The gene calls are TRBV29-1 and TRBJ1-5, with D maybe TRBD1 (6 bases). CDR1 and CDR2 (germline): SQVTM, ANQGSEA. This CDR3 has 14 amino acids. Deletions cut 4 bases from V and 1 base from J, with 11 bases between. The CDR3 DNA sequence: TGCAGCGTTGGACAGGACGGGAGCAATCAGCCCCAGCATTTT. Amino acids: CSVGQDGSNQPQHF.

A few counts support this clonotype. The J gene is TRBJ2-5, the V gene TRBV7-8; 7 bases match TRBD2. This CDR3 has 17 amino acids. The trim removed 2 bases at V and 1 base at J, leaving 10 bases unmatched. The germline V gene encodes CDR1 SGHVS and CDR2 FQNEAQ. The CDR3 reads CASSLSPWGGPQETQYF. The CDR3 bases are TGTGCCAGCAGCTTATCACCATGGGGGGGTCCCCAAGAGACCCAGTACTTC.

This clonotype was detected ten times or more. This chain uses TRBV6-1 with TRBJ1-1; no firm D call. Germline lookup yields CDR1 MNHNS and CDR2 SASEGT. The ends were cut back, 1 base at V and 1 base at J, with 10 bases in the middle. This CDR3 has 15 residues. The DNA of the CDR3 is TGTGCCAGCAGTGAAGGTCTACAGCAGAACACTGAAGCTTTCTTT. It translates to CASSEGLQQNTEAFF.

This clonotype was observed many times. A junction end diverges from the germline sequence, so it may reflect a read error. The chain links TRBV2 to TRBJ1-4; D is unclear. The CDR3 sequence is 14 residues long. Germline-derived CDR1 and CDR2 are SNHLY and FYNNEI. The CDR3 region has the DNA TGTGCCAGCAGCGAAGGTGTGGGAAATGAAAAACTGTTTTTT. Translation gives CASSEGVGNEKLFF.

The chain combines TRBV2 with TRBJ1-3; no clear D gene. The V and J ends lost 3 bases and 0 bases respectively, with 6 bases between them. Germline V lookup: CDR1 SNHLY, CDR2 FYNNEI. The CDR3 runs to 14 residues. This CDR3 reads CASSDRTSGNTIYF. CDR3 nucleotide sequence: TGTGCCAGCAGTGACAGGACCTCTGGAAACACCATATATTTT.

As to this clonotype: An end of the junction does not agree with germline; a read error may underlie this. The chain recombines TRBV4-1 with TRBJ2-7, with D perhaps assigned TRBD1 or TRBD2 (5 bases each). The CDR3 spans 16 residues. Looked up from germline, CDR1 is MGHRA and CDR2 is YSYEKL. This CDR3 is CASSQGSGASTYGQYF. The DNA of the CDR3 is TGCGCCAGCAGCCAAGGGTCCGGGGCCTCCACCTACGGGCAGTACTTC.

At least ten counts were recorded for this clonotype. This chain uses TRBV7-2 with TRBJ1-5; no firm D call. The CDR3 runs 15 residues. Germline CDR1 SGHTA, CDR2 FQGNSA. V lost 5 bases and J lost 7, with 18 bases in between. The CDR3 reads CASSAIEGSGQPQHF. The CDR3 DNA is TGTGCCAGCAGCGCCATAGAAGGGAGCGGACAGCCCCAGCATTTT.